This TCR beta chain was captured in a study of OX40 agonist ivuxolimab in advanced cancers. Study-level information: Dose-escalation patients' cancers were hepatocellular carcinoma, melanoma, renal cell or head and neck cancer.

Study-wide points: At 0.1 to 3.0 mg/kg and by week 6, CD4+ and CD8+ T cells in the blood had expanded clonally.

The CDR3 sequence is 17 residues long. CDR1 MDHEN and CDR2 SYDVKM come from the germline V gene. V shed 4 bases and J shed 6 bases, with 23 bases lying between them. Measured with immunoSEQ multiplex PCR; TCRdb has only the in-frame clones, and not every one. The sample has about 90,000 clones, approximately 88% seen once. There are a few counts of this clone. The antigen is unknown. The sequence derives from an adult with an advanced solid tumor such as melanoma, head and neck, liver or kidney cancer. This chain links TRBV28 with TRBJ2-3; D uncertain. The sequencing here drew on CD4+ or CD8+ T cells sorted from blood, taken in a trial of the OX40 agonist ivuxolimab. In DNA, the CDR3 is TGTGCCAGCAGTTCGGACCGGACCCCTGGGGATTTGGATACGCAGTATTTT. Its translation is CASSSDRTPGDLDTQYF.